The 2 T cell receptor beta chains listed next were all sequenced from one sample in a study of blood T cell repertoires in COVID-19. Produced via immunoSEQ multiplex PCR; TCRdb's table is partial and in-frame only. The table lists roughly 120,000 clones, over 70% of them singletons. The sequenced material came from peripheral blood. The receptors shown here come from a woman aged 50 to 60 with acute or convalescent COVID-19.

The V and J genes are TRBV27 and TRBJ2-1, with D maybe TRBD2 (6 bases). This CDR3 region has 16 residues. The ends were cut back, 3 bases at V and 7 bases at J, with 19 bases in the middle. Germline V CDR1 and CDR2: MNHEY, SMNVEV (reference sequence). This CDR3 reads CASSFGRGESSNEQFF. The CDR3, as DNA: TGTGCCAGCAGTTTCGGGCGGGGAGAGTCGAGTAATGAGCAGTTCTTC.

The CDR3 sequence: CASSPVAALQETQYF. CDR3 DNA: TGTGCCAGCAGCCCCGTAGCCGCTCTCCAAGAGACCCAGTACTTC. The chain recombines TRBV3-1 (or the pseudogene TRBV3-2) with TRBJ2-5; D gene ambiguous. Germline V CDR1 and CDR2: LGHDT, YNNKEL (reference sequence). V lost 4 bases and J lost 1, with 13 bases in between. The length of the CDR3 is 15 residues.